The 11 T cell receptor beta chains in this list originate from one sample, sequenced in a study of blood T cell repertoires in COVID-19. TCRdb's table, derived via immunoSEQ multiplex PCR, lists solely in-frame clones and lacks some. The profile shows a few hundred thousand clones, roughly nine tenths of them singletons. Sequencing was performed on PBMCs or T cells enriched from blood (not recorded which). These receptors were obtained from a human donor in a cohort exposed to, infected with or recovered from COVID-19 (not recorded which). The donor label of this sample is uncertain.

CDR3 sequence reads: CASSRLSGARSSYNSPLHF. DNA for the CDR3: TGTGCCAGTAGTCGCTTAAGTGGGGCGAGGAGCTCCTATAATTCACCCCTCCACTTT. V and J are TRBV19 and TRBJ1-6, with D perhaps matching TRBD1 (5 bases). CDR1 and CDR2 (germline): LNHDA, SQIVND (reference sequence). This CDR3 has 19 amino acids. V gave up 5 bases and J gave up 0 bases, with 20 bases separating them.

The J gene is TRBJ1-4, the V gene TRBV7-2, with 7 bases lining up with TRBD1. The germline gives CDR1 SGHTA, CDR2 FQGNSA. CDR3 length equals 14 residues. The trim removed 2 bases at V and 10 bases at J, leaving 7 bases unmatched. The CDR3, as DNA: TGTGCCAGCAGCTTACGACAGGGTGGGGGAAAACTGTTTTTT. Its protein product is CASSLRQGGGKLFF.

J is TRBJ2-1 and V is TRBV4-3; D remains ambiguous. Trimming took off 0 bases at V and 5 bases at J, with 11 bases between the two ends. Germline values: CDR1 LGHNA, CDR2 YSLEER. The CDR3 covers 15 residues. The CDR3 DNA sequence: TGCGCCAGCAGCCAAGATCGGTCCCGCAACAATGAGCAGTTCTTC. The encoded protein is CASSQDRSRNNEQFF.

The rearrangement joins TRBV5-4 to TRBJ2-7; D not resolved. V dropped 0 bases and J dropped 4 bases, with 11 bases sitting between them. This CDR3 is 14 amino acids long. Germline CDR1 is SGHNT and CDR2 is YYREEE (reference sequence). The CDR3 loop is CASSLETNSYEQYF. The CDR3 nucleotides read TGTGCCAGCAGCTTGGAAACTAACTCATACGAGCAGTACTTC.

This clone was seen just once. This chain links TRBV4-3 with TRBJ1-6, with D possibly TRBD1 on 5 matching bases. Germline CDR1 LGHNA, CDR2 YSLEER. The CDR3 has 15 residues. Trimming took 1 base from V and 6 from J, leaving 10 bases between them. DNA of the CDR3: TGCGCCAGCAGCCAAGGGGGCGGATTTAATTCACCCCTCCACTTT. Its translation is CASSQGGGFNSPLHF.

The gene calls are TRBV9 and TRBJ2-3, with 12 bases aligning to TRBD2. Trimming took 4 bases from V and 4 from J; bases not matched to a gene: 7. Germline lookup yields CDR1 SGDLS and CDR2 YYNGEE. This CDR3 spans 16 amino acids. The CDR3 nucleotides read TGTGCCAGCAGCCCTCCGACTAGCGGGGGTGCAGATACGCAGTATTTT. The encoded protein is CASSPPTSGGADTQYF.

The genes are TRBV4-2 and TRBJ1-1; D possibly corresponds to TRBD1 (5 bases). The CDR3 runs 16 residues. The ends were cut back, 3 bases at V and 6 bases at J, with 20 bases in the middle. The V gene's germline CDR1 is LGHNA and CDR2 YNFKEQ. The CDR3 is CASSHPLGGRDPEAFF. The CDR3, as DNA: TGTGCCAGCAGCCACCCGCTGGGGGGAAGAGACCCTGAAGCTTTCTTT.

V and J are TRBV7-8 and TRBJ1-2; D unclear. The germline V gene has CDR1 SGHVS and CDR2 FQNEAQ. This CDR3 is 16 amino acids long. V was pared by 2 bases and J by 0 bases, with 13 bases between. CDR3 loop: CASSLRPPGANYGYTF. CDR3 in DNA: TGTGCCAGCAGCTTACGTCCCCCGGGAGCTAACTATGGCTACACCTTC.

CDR3 in DNA: TGTGCCAGCAGCTTAGCGGGGGGGACCCAGGATGGCTACACCTTC. As protein: CASSLAGGTQDGYTF. This chain connects TRBV7-9 to TRBJ1-2; D might be TRBD1 (5 bases). V was cut by 0 bases and J by 6 bases, with 14 bases left in between. CDR1 is SEHNR, CDR2 FQNEAQ, per germline (reference sequence). CDR3 length: 15 residues.

The V and J genes are TRBV29-1 and TRBJ1-2; 8 nucleotides agree with TRBD1. The CDR3 is 16 residues long. Germline V CDR1 and CDR2: SQVTM, ANQGSEA. V lost 4 bases, J lost 4 bases, and 14 bases stayed unmatched. In DNA, the CDR3 is TGCAGCGTTGTTCTGGTCAGGGGGCAGGGTGGCTATGGCTACACCTTC. Protein product: CSVVLVRGQGGYGYTF.

There are a few counts of this clone. The V and J genes are TRBV28 and TRBJ1-5; no clear D gene. The ends were cut back, 7 bases at V and 4 bases at J, with 17 bases in the middle. The CDR3 is made up of 15 amino acids. Germline V lookup: CDR1 MDHEN, CDR2 SYDVKM. The CDR3 nucleotides are TGTGCCAGCACTTCGCACGGGGAGACGAATCAGCCCCAGCATTTT. Translated: CASTSHGETNQPQHF.